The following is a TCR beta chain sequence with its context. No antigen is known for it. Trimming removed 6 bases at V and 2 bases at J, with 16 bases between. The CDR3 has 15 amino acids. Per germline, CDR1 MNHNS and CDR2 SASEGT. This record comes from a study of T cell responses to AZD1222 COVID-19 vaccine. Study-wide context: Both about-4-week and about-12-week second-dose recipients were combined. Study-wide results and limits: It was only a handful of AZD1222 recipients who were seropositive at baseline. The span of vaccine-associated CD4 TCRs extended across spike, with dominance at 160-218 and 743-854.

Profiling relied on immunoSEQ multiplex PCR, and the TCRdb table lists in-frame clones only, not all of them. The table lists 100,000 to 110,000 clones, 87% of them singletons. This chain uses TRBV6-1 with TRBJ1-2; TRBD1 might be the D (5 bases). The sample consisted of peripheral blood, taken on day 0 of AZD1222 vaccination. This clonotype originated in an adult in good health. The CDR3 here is CASRDGDLRNYGYTF. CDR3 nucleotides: TGTGCCAGCAGAGATGGGGACTTACGGAACTATGGCTACACCTTC.